This entry lists 7 T cell receptor beta chains sequenced from one sample in a study of radiotherapy plus CTLA-4 blockade in lung cancer. TCRdb's copy holds only in-frame clones and misses some; the assay was immunoSEQ multiplex PCR. The sample carries roughly 100,000 clones, over 75% recorded once. The source material was peripheral blood, sampled from a patient treated with radiotherapy plus ipilimumab. The origin of the receptors is a human donor with non-small cell lung cancer that progressed on radiotherapy plus ipilimumab. Some clones in this sample may be carry-over from other donors' samples.

The chain uses TRBV6-5 and TRBJ1-2; a weak D match, TRBD1 (5 bases). CDR3 length: 13 amino acids. V was trimmed by 6 bases and J by 3 bases, leaving 11 bases between them. CDR1 MNHEY and CDR2 SVGAGI come from the germline V gene. The CDR3 DNA sequence: TGTGCCAGCAGCTTACAGGATTACTATGGCTACACCTTC. Translation: CASSLQDYYGYTF.

To note about this clone: An end of the junction does not agree with germline; a read error may underlie this. The genes are TRBV7-3 and TRBJ2-7, with 8 positions matching TRBD1. CDR1 and CDR2 (germline): SGHTA, FQGTGA. This CDR3 has 16 amino acids. The CDR3 sequence: CASSITGQGRAYEQYF. CDR3 sequence (DNA): TGTGCCAGCAGCATAACTGGACAGGGTAGGGCCTACGAGCAGTACTTC.

The chain uses TRBV4-3 and TRBJ2-3; TRBD1 aligns across 7 bases. Germline-derived CDR1 and CDR2 are LGHNA and YSLEER. This CDR3 has 14 residues. V lost 1 base to trimming and J lost 6 bases; unmatched junction nucleotides: 4. The CDR3 region has the DNA TGCGCCAGCAGCCAAGGAGGGGGCCTGGATACGCAGTATTTT. Translating it yields CASSQGGGLDTQYF.

This clone was detected once. The chain joins TRBV12-5 to TRBJ1-1, with D unclear. This CDR3 has 13 residues. Trimming left V 2 bases short and J 5 bases short, with 9 bases between. Germline CDR1 and CDR2: LGHNT and FRNRAP. This chain's CDR3 is CASGLLGGTEAFF. CDR3 nucleotide sequence: TGTGCTAGTGGTTTGCTGGGAGGGACTGAAGCTTTCTTT.

CDR3 coding DNA: TGTGCCTGGAGTTGGAAAGGCACAGATACGCAGTATTTT. Protein sequence: CAWSWKGTDTQYF. The chain uses TRBV30 and TRBJ2-3; D remains ambiguous. V lost 2 bases and J lost 1, with 7 bases in between. Germline V gives CDR1 GTSNPN, CDR2 SVGIG (reference sequence). The length of the CDR3 is 13 residues.

This rearrangement joins TRBV10-3 to TRBJ1-4; a possible D gene is TRBD1 (5 bases). V was cut by 4 bases and J by 0 bases, with 15 bases left in between. The CDR3 has 17 residues. Per the germline V gene, CDR1 is ENHRY and CDR2 is SYGVKD. CDR3 sequence reads: CAISAQGHLTTNEKLFF. CDR3 bases: TGTGCCATCAGTGCCCAGGGCCATCTTACAACTAATGAAAAACTGTTTTTT.

In this sample, this clone turned up once. The chain carries TRBV11-2 and TRBJ2-2, with TRBD1 as a possible D gene (5 bases). V dropped 5 bases and J dropped 0 bases, with 13 bases sitting between them. CDR1 is SGHAT, CDR2 FQNNGV, per germline. The CDR3 contains 16 residues. The DNA of the CDR3 is TGTGCCAGCAGCCCCTACAGGAATACGAACACCGGGGAGCTGTTTTTT. The encoded protein is CASSPYRNTNTGELFF. Full variable domain (missing parts from reference TRBV11-2 and TRBJ2-2): EAGVAQSPRYKIIEKRQSVAFWCNPISGHATLYWYQQILGQGPKLLIQFQNNGVVDDSQLPKDRFSAERLKGVDSTLKIQPAKLEDSAVYLCASSPYRNTNTGELFFGEGSRLTVL.